This T cell receptor (beta chain) was sequenced during a study of regulatory T cells in long-lasting Graves disease. CDR1 LNHDA and CDR2 SQIVND come from the germline V gene (reference sequence). There are 14 residues in the CDR3. Between the trimmed V and J ends, which lost 4 bases and 5 bases, there was a span of 14 bases. This clonotype was seen ten or more times. This sample's time point: newly diagnosed GD, antithyroid drugs for less than 3 months. PBMC RNA served as the TCR library source. The patients were enrolled through endocrinology in Xi'an, China. Building of the TCR beta libraries involved iRepertoire HTBI primers and Arm-PCR of CDR3 regions. TCRdb re-analysed the multiplex PCR reads in MiXCR, keeping a single row per CDR3 protein. The table has fewer than 350,000 distinct CDR3 sequences, over 15% seen once.

The sample was peripheral blood mononuclear cells (PBMCs), taken at new diagnosis, from a patient treated with antithyroid drugs. The clonotype was recovered from a female donor with Graves disease. J is TRBJ1-1 and V is TRBV19; D remains unclear. The DNA for the CDR3 is TGTGCCAGTAGTAACGGTCGGATGTGGACTGAAGCTTTCTTT. It encodes CASSNGRMWTEAFF.